The rows below give T cell receptor beta chains drawn from one sample of a study of shared clonotypes between healthy human individuals. Profiling relied on immunoSEQ multiplex PCR, and the TCRdb table lists in-frame clones only, not all of them. The profile shows roughly 2 million clones, roughly 95% of them singletons. What was sequenced was naive CD4+ T cells sorted from blood. Receptor source: a man aged 18 to 30 in good health. The CDR3 runs from the conserved cysteine through the conserved F or W. D genes are given only for firm matches. Only part of the rows carry a size: once, few, many, or a class if the clone is expanded.

abundance	d_gene	len	v_gene	j_gene	CDR3aa	CDR3nt
NA	NA	12	TRBV11-2	TRBJ2-7	CASSQRNYEQYF	TGTGCCAGCAGCCAGAGGAACTACGAGCAGTACTTC
NA	TRBD2	15	TRBV7-3	TRBJ2-3	CASSLRWDYTDTQYF	TGTGCCAGCAGCTTACGATGGGACTACACAGATACGCAGTATTTT
NA	NA	11	TRBV2	TRBJ2-7	CASSGDYEQYF	TGTGCCAGCAGTGGAGATTACGAGCAGTACTTC
NA	TRBD2	15	TRBV2	TRBJ2-1	CASSVSGGSYNEQFF	TGTGCCAGCAGTGTAAGCGGGGGGAGCTACAATGAGCAGTTCTTC
few	NA	13	TRBV11-2	TRBJ1-6	CASSPGGNSPLHF	TGTGCCAGCAGCCCGGGAGGAAATTCACCCCTCCACTTT
NA	NA	14	TRBV25-1	TRBJ2-1	CASSEGSSYNEQFF	TGTGCCAGCAGTGAAGGTAGCTCCTACAATGAGCAGTTCTTC
NA	TRBD1	13	TRBV6-1	TRBJ2-4	CASRETGVNIQYF	TGTGCCAGCAGGGAGACAGGGGTGAACATTCAGTACTTC
NA	NA	15	TRBV5-1	TRBJ2-7	CASSFTDTSSYEQYF	TGCGCCAGCAGCTTCACAGACACCAGCTCCTACGAGCAGTACTTC
NA	NA	15	TRBV7-2	TRBJ2-7	CASSLASVGLYEQYF	TGTGCCAGCAGCTTAGCGTCGGTGGGCCTGTACGAGCAGTACTTC
NA	TRBD1	15	TRBV2	TRBJ2-3	CASSAQGLRTDTQYF	TGTGCCAGCAGTGCACAGGGGTTGAGGACAGATACGCAGTATTTT
NA	TRBD1	15	TRBV6-1	TRBJ1-1	CASRGDQGVNTEAFF	TGTGCCAGCAGGGGTGACCAGGGGGTGAACACTGAAGCTTTCTTT
once	TRBD1	16	TRBV14	TRBJ1-4	CASSRGGQGYNEKLFF	TGTGCCAGCAGCCGTGGAGGACAGGGTTATAATGAAAAACTGTTTTTT
NA	TRBD1	16	TRBV9	TRBJ1-2	CASSVASGGSGYGYTF	TGTGCCAGCAGCGTAGCCTCAGGGGGCAGCGGCTATGGCTACACCTTC
NA	NA	13	TRBV6-1	TRBJ1-5	CASSEGDVQPQHF	TGTGCCAGCAGTGAAGGGGATGTTCAGCCCCAGCATTTT
NA	NA	16	TRBV5-4	TRBJ1-1	CASSRTGVLGNTEAFF	TGTGCCAGCAGCCGAACGGGGGTCCTGGGGAACACTGAAGCTTTCTTT
NA	TRBD2	16	TRBV4-1	TRBJ2-2	CASSEAGATNTGELFF	TGCGCCAGCAGCGAAGCGGGAGCTACGAACACCGGGGAGCTGTTTTTT
once	NA	13	TRBV6-5	TRBJ1-1	CASSRGGGTEAFF	TGTGCCAGCAGTCGGGGTGGTGGCACTGAAGCTTTCTTT
NA	NA	12	TRBV7-2	TRBJ1-3	CASSKPGNTIYF	TGTGCCAGCAGCAAACCTGGAAACACCATATATTTT
NA	NA	16	TRBV28	TRBJ1-5	CASSLVIGGGNQPQHF	TGTGCCAGCAGTTTAGTGATAGGGGGTGGCAATCAGCCCCAGCATTTT
NA	TRBD2	17	TRBV4-2	TRBJ2-7	CASSRPKGGGSSYEQYF	TGTGCCAGCAGCCGTCCTAAGGGCGGGGGGAGCTCCTACGAGCAGTACTTC
once	TRBD1	14	TRBV7-9	TRBJ2-7	CASSYSGGRGEQYF	TGTGCCAGCAGTTACTCAGGGGGCCGTGGTGAGCAGTACTTC
NA	TRBD1	13	TRBV7-9	TRBJ2-1	CASSPLTGMNELF	TGTGCCAGCAGCCCGCTGACAGGGATGAACGAGCTCTTC
NA	NA	15	TRBV4-3	TRBJ1-2	CASSQVSRGLYGYTF	TGCGCCAGCAGCCAAGTCTCCCGCGGACTCTATGGCTACACCTTC
NA	TRBD1	14	TRBV7-2	TRBJ2-7	CASSLGGGLYEQYF	TGTGCCAGCAGCTTAGGAGGGGGCTTATACGAGCAGTACTTC
NA	NA	14	TRBV7-2	TRBJ2-7	CASSPWTERDEQYF	TGTGCCAGCAGCCCGTGGACGGAGCGGGACGAGCAGTACTTC